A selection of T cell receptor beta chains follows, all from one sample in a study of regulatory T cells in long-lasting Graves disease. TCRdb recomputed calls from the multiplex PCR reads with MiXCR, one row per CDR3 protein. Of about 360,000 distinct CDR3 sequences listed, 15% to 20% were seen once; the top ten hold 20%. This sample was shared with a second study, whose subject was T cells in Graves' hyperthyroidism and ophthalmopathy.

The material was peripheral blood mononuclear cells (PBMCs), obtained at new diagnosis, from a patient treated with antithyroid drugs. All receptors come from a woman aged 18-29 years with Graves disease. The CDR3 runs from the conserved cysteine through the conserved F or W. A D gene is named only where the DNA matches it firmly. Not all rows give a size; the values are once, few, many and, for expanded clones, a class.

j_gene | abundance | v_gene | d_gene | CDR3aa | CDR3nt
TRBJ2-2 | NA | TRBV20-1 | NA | CSARGSGGAGTGELFF | TGCAGTGCTAGAGGTTCGGGGGGCGCTGGCACCGGGGAGCTGTTTTTT
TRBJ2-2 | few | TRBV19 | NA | CASSRQENTGELFF | TGTGCCAGTAGTAGGCAGGAGAACACCGGGGAGCTGTTTTTT
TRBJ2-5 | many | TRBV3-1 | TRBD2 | CASSQPGGETQYF | TGTGCCAGCAGCCAACCGGGGGGAGAGACCCAGTACTTC
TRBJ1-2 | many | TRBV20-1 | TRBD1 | CSARDLDRGDGYTF | TGCAGTGCTAGAGATTTGGACAGGGGAGATGGCTACACCTTC
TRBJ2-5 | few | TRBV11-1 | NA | CASSLEGTQYF | TGTGCCAGCAGCCTAGAAGGGACCCAGTACTTC
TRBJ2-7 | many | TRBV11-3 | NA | CASSLEDRSYEQYF | TGTGCCAGCAGCTTAGAGGACCGAAGCTACGAGCAGTACTTC
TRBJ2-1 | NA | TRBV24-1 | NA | CATSRGIPTYNEQFF | TGTGCCACCAGTCGGGGCATCCCTACCTACAATGAGCAGTTCTTC
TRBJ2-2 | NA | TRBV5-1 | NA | CASSSQGFTGELFF | TGCGCCAGCAGCTCCCAGGGATTCACCGGGGAGCTGTTTTTT
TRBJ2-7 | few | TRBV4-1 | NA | CASSFRWDSGYEQYF | TGCGCCAGCAGCTTTCGGTGGGATTCGGGCTACGAGCAGTACTTC
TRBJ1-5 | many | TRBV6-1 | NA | CASRGSNQPQHF | TGTGCCAGCAGAGGTAGCAATCAGCCCCAGCATTTT
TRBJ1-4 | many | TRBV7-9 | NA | CASSPQVNEKLFF | TGTGCCAGCAGCCCTCAGGTTAATGAAAAACTGTTTTTT
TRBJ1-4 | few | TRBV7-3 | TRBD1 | CASSLAGGHEKLFF | TGTGCCAGCAGCTTAGCAGGGGGCCATGAAAAACTGTTTTTT
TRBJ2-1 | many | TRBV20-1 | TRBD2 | CSARGAPLAGGRNEQFF | TGCAGTGCTAGAGGCGCCCCCCTAGCGGGAGGACGGAATGAGCAGTTCTTC